The 20 T cell receptor beta chains below were found in one sample sequenced in a study of blood T cell repertoires in COVID-19. TCRdb's copy holds only in-frame clones and misses some; the assay was immunoSEQ multiplex PCR. Of 9,500 to 15,000 clones in the sample, roughly 80% were seen once. The sample was peripheral blood. These receptors were taken from a woman in her fifties or sixties with acute or convalescent COVID-19.

The CDR3 region has the DNA TGTGCCAGCTCATCGACAGCAACCGAAAACATTCAGTACTTC. It specifies CASSSTATENIQYF. The chain uses TRBV18 and TRBJ2-4; possibly TRBD1 for D (5 bases). The germline gives CDR1 KGHSH, CDR2 LQKENI. The CDR3 is 14 amino acids. The germline V and J ends were trimmed by 5 bases and 5 bases, with 13 bases remaining between them.

This rearrangement joins TRBV7-8 to TRBJ2-3, with 13 bases lining up with TRBD2. Germline loops: CDR1 SGHVS, CDR2 FQNEAQ. J lost 1 base, V lost 5 bases, and 12 bases had no gene match. The CDR3 covers 19 residues. The CDR3 reads CASSPAPGLAGLRTDTQYF. CDR3 bases: TGTGCCAGCAGCCCCGCCCCGGGACTAGCGGGGTTACGCACAGATACGCAGTATTTT.

This chain uses TRBV5-6 with TRBJ2-7; D perhaps matches TRBD1 (6 bases). With 4 bases removed from V and 6 bases from J, the gap between germline ends came to 20 bases. This CDR3 has 15 residues. Germline CDR1 reads SGHDT; CDR2 reads YYEEEE. The CDR3 DNA sequence: TGTGCCAGCAGCGGCCGATACAGGGAGTCTGGCGAGCAGTACTTC. It translates to CASSGRYRESGEQYF.

V is TRBV3-1 (or the pseudogene TRBV3-2) and J is TRBJ2-1, with 7 nucleotides matching TRBD2. This CDR3 spans 13 amino acids. Looked up from germline, CDR1 is LGHDT and CDR2 is YNNKEL (reference sequence). Trimming at V came to 11 bases and at J to 7 bases, leaving 11 bases not matched to a gene. For the CDR3, the DNA is TGTGCCGCCTCCTCGGGGGGTCTGAATGAGCAGTTCTTC. Translating gives CAASSGGLNEQFF.

The V gene is TRBV9, the J gene TRBJ1-4; tentative D call: TRBD1 (6 bases). The V gene lost 0 bases and the J gene lost 5 bases, with 8 bases spanning the gap. Germline V gene lookup returns CDR1 SGDLS and CDR2 YYNGEE. CDR3 size: 14 residues. CDR3 sequence (DNA): TGTGCCAGCAGCGTAGGGGGGCCAAATGAAAAACTGTTTTTT. It codes for CASSVGGPNEKLFF. Using reference TRBV9 and TRBJ1-4 for the parts outside the CDR3, the full variable domain is DSGVTQTPKHLITATGQRVTLRCSPRSGDLSVYWYQQSLDQGLQFLIQYYNGEERAKGNILERFSAQQFPDLHSELNLSSLELGDSALYFCASSVGGPNEKLFFGSGTQLSVL.

V usage is TRBV27 and J usage is TRBJ1-1; TRBD1 matches 7 bases. The CDR3 spans 14 residues. V lost 8 bases and J lost 2; bases outside the gene matches: 8. Germline V CDR1 and CDR2: MNHEY, SMNVEV (reference sequence). CDR3 amino acids: CASRKQGINTEAFF. For the CDR3, the DNA is TGTGCCAGCCGAAAACAGGGGATTAACACTGAAGCTTTCTTT.

The chain carries TRBV9 and TRBJ1-6, with D possibly TRBD1 on 5 matching bases. Trimming pared 0 bases from V and 9 bases from J, leaving 19 bases between. From germline, CDR1 is SGDLS and CDR2 YYNGEE. The CDR3 extends over 17 amino acids. DNA of the CDR3: TGTGCCAGCAGCGTAGGGGGGGGACCTCCCGGGAGTTCACCCCTCCACTTT. It specifies CASSVGGGPPGSSPLHF.

The J gene is TRBJ1-4, the V gene TRBV19; the D gene is possibly TRBD1 (5 bases). Germline loops: CDR1 LNHDA, CDR2 SQIVND (reference sequence). The CDR3 runs 14 residues. Trimming removed 4 bases from V and 4 bases from J, with 10 bases in between. CDR3 amino acids: CASSRGASNEKLFF. The CDR3 DNA is TGTGCCAGTAGTAGGGGCGCTAGTAATGAAAAACTGTTTTTT. The complete variable domain, with remaining parts taken from reference TRBV19 and TRBJ1-4, reads DGGITQSPKYLFRKEGQNVTLSCEQNLNHDAMYWYRQDPGQGLRLIYYSQIVNDFQKGDIAEGYSVSREKKESFPLTVTSAQKNPTAFYLCASSRGASNEKLFFGSGTQLSVL.

The V call is TRBV7-2, the J call TRBJ1-1; the D is unclear. This CDR3 comprises 15 residues. Deletions cut 1 base from V and 0 bases from J, with 9 bases between. Per germline, CDR1 SGHTA and CDR2 FQGNSA. As DNA, the CDR3 is TGTGCCAGCAGCTTAGGGAGGGTGTTGAACACTGAAGCTTTCTTT. Its translation is CASSLGRVLNTEAFF.

The chain couples TRBV4-2 to TRBJ2-7, with 8 positions matching TRBD1. The germline V gene encodes CDR1 LGHNA and CDR2 YNFKEQ. The J segment lost 7 bases and the V segment lost 4 bases, leaving 15 bases of the junction unmatched. There are 16 residues in the CDR3. The CDR3 protein is CASSPQAGQGMGEQYF. The DNA for the CDR3 is TGTGCCAGCAGCCCCCAAGCCGGACAGGGAATGGGGGAGCAGTACTTC.

The table lists this clone with a count of one. CDR3 sequence: CASSGDRNTGELFF. The CDR3 bases are TGTGCCAGCTCGGGGGACAGAAACACCGGGGAGCTGTTTTTT. This chain links TRBV18 with TRBJ2-2, with 7 bases lining up with TRBD1. The CDR3 extends over 14 amino acids. CDR1 and CDR2 from the germline V gene are KGHSH and LQKENI. V lost 6 bases to trimming and J lost 2 bases; unmatched junction nucleotides: 3.

CDR3 region: CASRRDLSNTGELFF. CDR3 coding DNA: TGTGCCAGCAGGCGGGACCTATCAAACACCGGGGAGCTGTTTTTT. This chain connects TRBV2 to TRBJ2-2; tentatively, D is TRBD2 (6 bases). The V gene lost 6 bases and the J gene lost 2 bases, with 13 bases spanning the gap. CDR1 SNHLY and CDR2 FYNNEI come from the germline V gene. CDR3 length: 15 residues.

The gene calls are TRBV5-6 and TRBJ2-7; D may be TRBD1 (5 bases). Germline V CDR1 and CDR2: SGHDT, YYEEEE. Trimming left V 0 bases short and J 7 bases short, with 17 bases between. This CDR3 is built from 15 residues. CDR3 DNA: TGTGCCAGCAGCTTGGAGGGGAAGGGGCTAGATGAGCAGTACTTC. Protein product: CASSLEGKGLDEQYF. The full variable domain, its missing parts supplied by reference TRBV5-6 and TRBJ2-7, is DAGVTQSPTHLIKTRGQQVTLRCSPKSGHDTVSWYQQALGQGPQFIFQYYEEEERQRGNFPDRFSGHQFPNYSSELNVNALLLGDSALYLCASSLEGKGLDEQYFGPGTRLTVT.

The rearrangement uses TRBV7-9 and TRBJ1-2; TRBD1 is a possible D gene (5 bases). Looked up from germline, CDR1 is SEHNR and CDR2 is FQNEAQ (reference sequence). The V and J ends lost 5 bases and 7 bases respectively, with 23 bases between them. This CDR3 has 16 residues. The chain's CDR3 is CASSGPVSRGVGGYTF. Here the CDR3 DNA reads TGTGCCAGCAGCGGACCGGTCTCTCGGGGGGTAGGTGGCTACACCTTC.

This clone turned up a few times. V gene TRBV20-1 combines with J gene TRBJ1-4, with 9 positions matching TRBD1. V shed 3 bases, J shed 8 bases, and the junction held 10 bases outside the gene matches. The CDR3 sequence is 15 residues long. Germline lookup yields CDR1 DFQATT and CDR2 SNEGSKA (reference sequence). The CDR3 sequence: CSASDLGQGREKLFF. Written as DNA, the CDR3 is TGCAGTGCTAGTGACTTGGGACAGGGTCGCGAAAAACTGTTTTTT.

V usage is TRBV29-1 and J usage is TRBJ2-3; the D is unclear. This CDR3 is 12 amino acids long. Germline V gene sequence: CDR1 SQVTM, CDR2 ANQGSEA. V was trimmed by 1 base and J by 7 bases, leaving 9 bases between them. CDR3 DNA: TGCAGCGTTGAAGTATTGGAGAATACGCAGTATTTT. This sequence encodes CSVEVLENTQYF.

The chain recombines TRBV7-2 with TRBJ2-7; 9 bases align to TRBD2. Germline V gene sequence: CDR1 SGHTA, CDR2 FQGNSA. CDR3 length: 17 amino acids. Trimming cost V 3 bases and J 1 base; bases outside gene matches: 10. CDR3 in DNA: TGTGCCAGCAGCTTTTGGAATTCAGCGGGGGGTTCCTACGAGCAGTACTTC. It encodes CASSFWNSAGGSYEQYF.

V and J are TRBV27 and TRBJ1-5; 10 nucleotides line up with TRBD1. The CDR3 is made up of 16 amino acids. Germline trimming cut 5 bases from V and 2 bases from J; bases unmatched to any gene: 6. Germline V CDR1 and CDR2: MNHEY, SMNVEV (reference sequence). CDR3 region: CASSPAGTGGNQPQHF. The DNA of the CDR3 is TGTGCCAGCAGTCCGGCCGGGACAGGGGGCAATCAGCCCCAGCATTTT.

The chain recombines TRBV9 with TRBJ1-4, with no clear D. The CDR3 has 14 residues. V lost 0 bases and J lost 0, with 3 bases in between. Germline-derived CDR1 and CDR2 are SGDLS and YYNGEE. DNA of the CDR3: TGTGCCAGCAGCGTAGGAGCAACTAATGAAAAACTGTTTTTT. Amino acids: CASSVGATNEKLFF. The whole variable domain, remainder taken from reference TRBV9 and TRBJ1-4, is DSGVTQTPKHLITATGQRVTLRCSPRSGDLSVYWYQQSLDQGLQFLIQYYNGEERAKGNILERFSAQQFPDLHSELNLSSLELGDSALYFCASSVGATNEKLFFGSGTQLSVL.

The rearrangement joins TRBV2 to TRBJ2-1; 13 bases map to TRBD2. CDR1 and CDR2 (germline): SNHLY, FYNNEI. The CDR3 is made up of 13 amino acids. The J segment lost 10 bases and the V segment lost 5 bases, leaving 2 bases of the junction unmatched. The CDR3 DNA follows: TGTGCCAGCAGTCCGGGACTAGCGGGAGAGCAGTTCTTC. Translated, it gives CASSPGLAGEQFF.